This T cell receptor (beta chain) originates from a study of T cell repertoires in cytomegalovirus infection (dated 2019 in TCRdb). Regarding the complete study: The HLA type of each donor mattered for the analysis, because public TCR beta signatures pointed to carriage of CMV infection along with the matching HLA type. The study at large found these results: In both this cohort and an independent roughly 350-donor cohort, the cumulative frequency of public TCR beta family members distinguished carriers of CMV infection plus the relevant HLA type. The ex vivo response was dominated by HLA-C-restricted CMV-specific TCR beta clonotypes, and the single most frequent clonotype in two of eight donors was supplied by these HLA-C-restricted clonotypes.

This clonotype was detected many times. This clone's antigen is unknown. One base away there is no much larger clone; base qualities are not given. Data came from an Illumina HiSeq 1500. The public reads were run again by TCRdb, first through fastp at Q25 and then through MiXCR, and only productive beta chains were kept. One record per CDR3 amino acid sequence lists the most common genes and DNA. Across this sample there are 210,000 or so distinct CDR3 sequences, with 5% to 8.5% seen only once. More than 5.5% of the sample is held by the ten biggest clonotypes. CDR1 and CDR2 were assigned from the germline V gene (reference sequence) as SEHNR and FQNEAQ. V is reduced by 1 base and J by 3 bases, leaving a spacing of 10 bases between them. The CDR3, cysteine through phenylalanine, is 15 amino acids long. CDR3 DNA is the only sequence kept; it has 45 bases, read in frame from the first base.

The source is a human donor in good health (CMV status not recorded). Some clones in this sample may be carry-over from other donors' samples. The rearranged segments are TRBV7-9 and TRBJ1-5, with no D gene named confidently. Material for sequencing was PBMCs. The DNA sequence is TGTGCCAGCAGCTTAGTAGAAGGTTTCAATCAGCCCCAGCATTTT. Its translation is CASSLVEGFNQPQHF.